These 32 T cell receptor beta chains were sequenced from one sample in a study of blood T cell repertoires in COVID-19 (dated by TCRdb to the early 2020s). The protocol used for the library was the immunoSEQ multiplex PCR assay. TCRdb holds this immuneACCESS table with in-frame rearrangements only. Some clones are missing; in checked studies, unresolved V genes explain under half, and the rest has no known cause. This sample comprises around 250,000 clones, 65% to 90% of them detected only once. Together, the top ten hold roughly 5% of the sample. Material: peripheral blood. The receptor source for this set is a man aged 45 to 65 with active or convalescent COVID-19.

This sequence joins TRBV5-1 and TRBJ1-1; D is uncertain. Trimming left V 2 bases short and J 11 bases short, with 13 bases between. The CDR3 covers 12 residues. The germline gives CDR1 SGHRS, CDR2 YFSETQ. CDR3 DNA sequence: TGCGCCAGCAGCTTACCCGACAATGGGGCTTTCTTT. It encodes CASSLPDNGAFF.

V gene TRBV5-6 combines with J gene TRBJ1-2, with no clear D. From germline, CDR1 is SGHDT and CDR2 YYEEEE. This CDR3 is built from 14 residues. Trimming took 0 bases from V and 5 from J, leaving 11 bases between them. As DNA, the CDR3 is TGTGCCAGCAGCTTGGGAGGCCGATGGTATGGCTACACCTTC. This codes for CASSLGGRWYGYTF.

The V and J genes are TRBV18 and TRBJ2-7; D unclear. Germline CDR1 reads KGHSH; CDR2 reads LQKENI. The CDR3 covers 14 residues. Between the trimmed V and J ends, which lost 2 bases and 1 base, there was a span of 9 bases. This CDR3 reads CASSPSSESYEQYF. CDR3 nucleotide sequence: TGTGCCAGCTCACCATCCAGCGAGTCCTACGAGCAGTACTTC.

The rearrangement uses TRBV19 and TRBJ2-3; TRBD2 agrees at 9 bases. Per germline, CDR1 LNHDA and CDR2 SQIVND (reference sequence). This CDR3 has 16 amino acids. Trimming took 3 bases from V and 4 from J; bases not matched to a gene: 8. CDR3 DNA: TGTGCCAGTAGTATGGGGACTAGCCTGTACGCAGATACGCAGTATTTT. Its translation: CASSMGTSLYADTQYF. Looking up the rest from reference TRBV19 and TRBJ2-3 gives the full variable domain: DGGITQSPKYLFRKEGQNVTLSCEQNLNHDAMYWYRQDPGQGLRLIYYSQIVNDFQKGDIAEGYSVSREKKESFPLTVTSAQKNPTAFYLCASSMGTSLYADTQYFGPGTRLTVL.

V is TRBV7-9 and J is TRBJ2-1, with 8 bases aligning to TRBD2. CDR3 length: 15 amino acids. The V and J ends lost 5 bases and 0 bases, in that order; junction bases with no gene match: 3. Germline-derived CDR1 and CDR2 are SEHNR and FQNEAQ (reference sequence). Here the CDR3 reads CASSQTSGSYNEQFF. DNA of the CDR3: TGTGCCAGCAGCCAAACTAGCGGCTCCTACAATGAGCAGTTCTTC.

The V call is TRBV6-5, the J call TRBJ2-7, with 10 positions matching TRBD1. Germline V gives CDR1 MNHEY, CDR2 SVGAGI. The CDR3 contains 15 residues. V shed 6 bases, J shed 4 bases, and the junction held 9 bases outside the gene matches. In DNA, the CDR3 is TGTGCCAGCAGCCCCCAGGGACAGGGGATGTACGAGCAGTACTTC. Residues: CASSPQGQGMYEQYF.

V is TRBV6-5 and J is TRBJ2-2; tentative D call: TRBD2 (5 bases). CDR1 and CDR2 from the germline V gene are MNHEY and SVGAGI. The CDR3 is 14 amino acids. V was pared by 7 bases and J by 5 bases, with 14 bases between. The CDR3 DNA reads as TGTGCCAGCAAAGCGGAGCCGATTACCGGGGAGCTGTTTTTT. This translates into CASKAEPITGELFF.

The V call is TRBV5-1, the J call TRBJ1-5; no definite D call. The germline CDR1 and CDR2 sequences are SGHRS and YFSETQ. The CDR3 extends over 14 amino acids. Trimming took off 1 base at V and 4 bases at J, with 9 bases between the two ends. The DNA of the CDR3 is TGCGCCAGCAGCTTGTCTGGGAGGAATCAGCCCCAGCATTTT. This encodes CASSLSGRNQPQHF.

The CDR3 nucleotides are TGTGCCAGCAGCCAACAGACTAGCGGAAAGCAGTACTTC. Translation: CASSQQTSGKQYF. The J gene is TRBJ2-7, the V gene TRBV4-2, with 9 positions matching TRBD2. CDR1 is LGHNA and CDR2 is YNFKEQ in the germline V gene. The CDR3 spans 13 residues. Losses at the gene ends were 2 bases for V and 8 bases for J; bases not matched to a gene: 4.

The J gene is TRBJ2-1, the V gene TRBV28; D gene ambiguous. The CDR3 runs to 10 residues. V lost 10 bases and J lost 11, with 12 bases in between. In germline, CDR1 is MDHEN, CDR2 SYDVKM. In DNA form, the CDR3 reads TGTGCCATACAAGATCAGAAGCAGTTCTTC. Translating gives CAIQDQKQFF. Full variable domain (missing parts from reference TRBV28 and TRBJ2-1): DVKVTQSSRYLVKRTGEKVFLECVQDMDHENMFWYRQDPGLGLRLIYFSYDVKMKEKGDIPEGYSVSREKKERFSLILESASTNQTSMYLCAIQDQKQFFGPGTRLTVL.

The DNA for the CDR3 is TGTGCCAGCAGCTTAACATCCGGAGGCGGAGATGAAAAACTGTTTTTT. This encodes CASSLTSGGGDEKLFF. The chain employs TRBV7-9 and TRBJ1-4; D unresolved. The germline V gene encodes CDR1 SEHNR and CDR2 FQNEAQ (reference sequence). The CDR3 has 16 amino acids. V was trimmed by 2 bases and J by 6 bases, leaving 16 bases between them.

This chain connects TRBV30 to TRBJ2-3; D is undetermined. Germline lookup yields CDR1 GTSNPN and CDR2 SVGIG (reference sequence). The length of the CDR3 is 12 residues. V lost 7 bases and J lost 1, with 9 bases in between. DNA of the CDR3: TGTGCCTCCCGTCAGGGCACAGATACGCAGTATTTT. Amino acid sequence: CASRQGTDTQYF.

To note about this clone: The junction departs from germline at one end; a sequencing error may be responsible. This chain connects TRBV7-7 to TRBJ2-1, with a weak D call TRBD2 (5 bases). Germline loops: CDR1 SSHAT, CDR2 FNYEAQ (reference sequence). The CDR3 contains 16 residues. CDR3 bases: TGTGCTAGCAGCTCCACCGCGGGCAGCTCCTACAATGAGCAGTTCTTC. It specifies CASSSTAGSSYNEQFF.

The genes are TRBV6-2 or TRBV6-3 and TRBJ2-7, with a tentative D call TRBD2 (6 bases). With 3 bases removed from V and 4 bases from J, the gap between germline ends came to 10 bases. Germline V gene lookup returns CDR1 MNHEY and CDR2 SVGEGT. The CDR3 consists of 13 residues. The CDR3: CASSYSRGYEQYF. The DNA of the CDR3 is TGTGCCAGCAGTTATTCGCGGGGTTACGAGCAGTACTTC.

This clone was counted only a few times. The J gene is TRBJ1-1, the V gene TRBV3-1 (or the pseudogene TRBV3-2), with 8 positions matching TRBD1. The V gene end was trimmed by 1 base and the J gene end by 6 bases; junction bases not matched to a gene: 4. The CDR3 is made up of 14 amino acids. Germline-derived CDR1 and CDR2 are LGHDT and YNNKEL (reference sequence). The CDR3 nucleotides are TGTGCCAGCAGCCAAGGGACAGGGATCTCTGAAGCTTTCTTT. Its translation is CASSQGTGISEAFF.

The chain carries TRBV14 and TRBJ2-1; weak D call: TRBD2 (6 bases). This CDR3 has 16 amino acids. V lost 1 base and J lost 4, with 14 bases in between. CDR1 is SGHDN and CDR2 is FVKESK in the germline V gene. The CDR3 region is CASSQVGGSTYNEQFF. The CDR3, as DNA: TGTGCCAGCAGCCAAGTCGGAGGGAGTACGTACAATGAGCAGTTCTTC.

The chain uses TRBV6-2 or TRBV6-3 and TRBJ1-6, with D possibly TRBD1 on 5 matching bases. Germline V gives CDR1 MNHEY, CDR2 SVGEGT. Trimming cost V 3 bases and J 4 bases, with 13 bases left between them. The length of the CDR3 is 16 residues. CDR3 coding DNA: TGTGCCAGCAGTTATTATACCGGGACTTATAATTCACCCCTCCACTTT. Translating it yields CASSYYTGTYNSPLHF.

V is TRBV23-1 and J is TRBJ2-4; 11 bases line up with TRBD2. TRBV23-1 is an ORF; its function is uncertain. Trimming removed 1 base from V and 0 bases from J; junction bases left unmatched: 20. The CDR3 has 23 amino acids. CDR3 DNA: TGCGCCAGCAGTCAATTCCCCCTTTCTTTAGCGGGAGGGGGGAGTGGAGCCAAAAACATTCAGTACTTC. This codes for CASSQFPLSLAGGGSGAKNIQYF.

The rearrangement links TRBV5-1 to TRBJ1-2; TRBD1 agrees at 7 bases. Germline CDR1 and CDR2: SGHRS and YFSETQ. The trim removed 4 bases at V and 7 bases at J, leaving 10 bases unmatched. CDR3 size: 14 residues. The CDR3: CASSERTGTAGYTF. CDR3 bases: TGCGCCAGCAGCGAGAGAACCGGGACAGCTGGCTACACCTTC.

The V and J genes are TRBV7-3 and TRBJ1-2; unclear D gene. This CDR3 region has 14 residues. In germline, CDR1 is SGHTA, CDR2 FQGTGA. V was pared by 5 bases and J by 7 bases, with 17 bases between. The CDR3 DNA is TGTGCCAGCAGCACAGATGGTGGTAGTTCTGGCTACACCTTC. Encoded protein: CASSTDGGSSGYTF.

The chain employs TRBV5-5 and TRBJ2-7; unclear D gene. Germline V gives CDR1 SGHKS, CDR2 YYEKEE (reference sequence). V was shortened by 1 base and J by 4 bases, with 12 bases between the two germline ends. The CDR3 consists of 14 residues. CDR3 loop: CASSLFLNDYEQYF. As DNA, the CDR3 is TGTGCCAGCAGCTTGTTTCTAAACGATTACGAGCAGTACTTC.

The chain is built from TRBV7-2 and TRBJ2-1; 12 bases line up with TRBD2. V lost 0 bases, J lost 5 bases, and 2 bases stayed unmatched. There are 16 residues in the CDR3. Germline lookup yields CDR1 SGHTA and CDR2 FQGNSA. CDR3 region: CASSLAGLAGNNEQFF. The CDR3 nucleotides read TGTGCCAGCAGCTTAGCCGGACTAGCGGGGAACAATGAGCAGTTCTTC.

V gene TRBV30 combines with J gene TRBJ1-6; D call uncertain. Germline CDR1 GTSNPN, CDR2 SVGIG (reference sequence). There are 18 residues in the CDR3. V was clipped by 7 bases and J by 0 bases, with 22 bases between them. This CDR3 reads CASKAGPRQSSYNSPLHF. CDR3 coding DNA: TGTGCCTCGAAGGCGGGCCCACGCCAGAGCTCCTATAATTCACCCCTCCACTTT. Variable domain in full (rest from reference TRBV30 and TRBJ1-6): SQTIHQWPATLVQPVGSPLSLECTVEGTSNPNLYWYRQAAGRGLQLLFYSVGIGQISSEVPQNLSASRPQDRQFILSSKKLLLSDSGFYLCASKAGPRQSSYNSPLHFGNGTRLTVT.

The chain uses TRBV28 and TRBJ2-3; D is undetermined. V lost 4 bases and J lost 6, with 14 bases in between. Germline values: CDR1 MDHEN, CDR2 SYDVKM. The length of the CDR3 is 14 residues. The DNA for the CDR3 is TGTGCCAGCAGTTCTGGCGGTTTGAGGGATACGCAGTATTTT. This codes for CASSSGGLRDTQYF.

V usage is TRBV18 and J usage is TRBJ1-1; D gene ambiguous. V lost 0 bases and J 4 bases, leaving 9 bases between the germline ends. CDR1 is KGHSH and CDR2 is LQKENI in the germline V gene. The CDR3 covers 14 residues. The chain's CDR3 is CASSPPGRSTEAFF. CDR3 nucleotide sequence: TGTGCCAGCTCACCACCGGGGAGGAGCACTGAAGCTTTCTTT.

The chain joins TRBV21-1 to TRBJ1-2; the table's D call, TRBD1, was not checked against the DNA. TRBV21-1 is described as a pseudogene. The CDR3 has 16 amino acids. The DNA of the CDR3 is TGTGCCAGCAACCCGACAGGGTGGTGGGTAAACTATGGCTACACCTTC. This translates into CASNPTGWWVNYGYTF.

The CDR3 reads CASSQSCAWELNCGSTEETQYF. In DNA form, the CDR3 reads TGCGCCAGCAGTCAATCGTGTGCCTGGGAGCTTAATTGCGGGAGCACAGAAGAGACCCAGTACTTC. This sequence joins TRBV23-1 and TRBJ2-5; 7 bases agree with TRBD2. TRBV23-1 is marked as an open reading frame, function uncertain. This CDR3 is built from 22 residues. V lost 0 bases, J lost 3 bases, and 25 bases stayed unmatched.

The J gene is TRBJ2-1, the V gene TRBV19; 10 bases line up with TRBD1. The CDR3 sequence is 15 residues long. The J segment lost 8 bases and the V segment lost 5 bases, leaving 9 bases of the junction unmatched. Looked up from germline, CDR1 is LNHDA and CDR2 is SQIVND (reference sequence). CDR3 region: CASSLLDRGRDEQFF. CDR3 DNA sequence: TGTGCCAGTAGTCTCCTAGACAGGGGGCGGGATGAGCAGTTCTTC.

The V call is TRBV6-5, the J call TRBJ2-1, with D unclear. CDR1 is MNHEY and CDR2 is SVGAGI in the germline V gene. Trimming cost V 8 bases and J 5 bases, with 7 bases left between them. The CDR3 is 11 amino acids. CDR3 in DNA: TGTGCCAGCTTTCAAAACAATGAGCAGTTCTTC. It encodes CASFQNNEQFF.

The gene calls are TRBV6-2 or TRBV6-3 and TRBJ2-2, with 7 bases aligning to TRBD2. Trimming cost V 2 bases and J 4 bases; bases outside gene matches: 16. There are 19 residues in the CDR3. Germline values: CDR1 MNHEY, CDR2 SVGEGT. The CDR3 spells CASSYRPGRYPGGTGELFF. CDR3 bases: TGTGCCAGCAGTTACCGCCCGGGACGTTATCCGGGGGGCACCGGGGAGCTGTTTTTT.

Worth noting for this clone: One end of the junction fails to match germline, which may point to a read error. The chain uses TRBV2 and TRBJ1-2; 8 bases match TRBD1. The CDR3 totals 14 residues. Per the germline V gene, CDR1 is SNHLY and CDR2 is FYNNEI. The CDR3: CASGPRTVGQVSPF. CDR3 bases: TGTGCCAGCGGGCCCAGGACGGTGGGACAGGTGAGCCCCTTC.

The rearrangement joins TRBV11-1 to TRBJ2-5; D is perhaps TRBD1 (6 bases). V was cut by 2 bases and J by 5 bases, with 12 bases left in between. This CDR3 is built from 14 residues. CDR1 and CDR2 from the germline V gene are SGHAT and FQDESV (reference sequence). The CDR3 here is CASSLYGTKETQYF. CDR3 DNA sequence: TGTGCCAGCAGCTTATACGGGACAAAGGAGACCCAGTACTTC.